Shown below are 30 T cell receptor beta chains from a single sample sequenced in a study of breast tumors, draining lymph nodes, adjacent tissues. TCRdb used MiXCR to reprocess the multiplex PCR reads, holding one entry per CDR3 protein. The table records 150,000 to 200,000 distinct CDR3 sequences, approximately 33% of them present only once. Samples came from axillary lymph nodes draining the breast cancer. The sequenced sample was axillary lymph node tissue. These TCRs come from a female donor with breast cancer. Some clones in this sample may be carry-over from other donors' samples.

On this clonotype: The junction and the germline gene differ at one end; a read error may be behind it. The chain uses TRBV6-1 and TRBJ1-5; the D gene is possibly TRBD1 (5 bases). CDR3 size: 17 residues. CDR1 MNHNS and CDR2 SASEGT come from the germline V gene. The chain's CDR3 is CASSRGTPPYSNQPRHF. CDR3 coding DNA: TGTGCCAGCAGTCGCGGGACGCCTCCTTATAGCAATCAGCCCCGGCATTTT.

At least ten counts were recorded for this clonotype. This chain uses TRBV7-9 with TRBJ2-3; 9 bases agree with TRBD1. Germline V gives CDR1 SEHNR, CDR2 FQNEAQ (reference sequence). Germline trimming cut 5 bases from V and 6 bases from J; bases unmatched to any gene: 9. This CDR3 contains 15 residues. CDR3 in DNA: TGTGCCAGCAGCGTACGGACAGGGGCCGGCGATACGCAGTATTTT. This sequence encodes CASSVRTGAGDTQYF.

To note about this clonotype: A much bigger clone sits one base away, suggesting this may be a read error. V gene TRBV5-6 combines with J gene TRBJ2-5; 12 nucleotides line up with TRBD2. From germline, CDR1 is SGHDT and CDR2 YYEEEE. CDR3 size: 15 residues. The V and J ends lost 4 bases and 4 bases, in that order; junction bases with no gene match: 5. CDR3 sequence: CASSLILAGGETQYF. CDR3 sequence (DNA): TGTGCCAGCAGCCTTATACTAGCGGGGGGAGAGACCCAGTACTTC. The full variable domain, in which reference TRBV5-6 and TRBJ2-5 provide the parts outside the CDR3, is DAGVTQSPTHLIKTRGQQVTLRCSPKSGHDTVSWYQQALGQGPQFIFQYYEEEERQRGNFPDRFSGHQFPNYSSELNVNALLLGDSALYLCASSLILAGGETQYFGPGTRLLVL.

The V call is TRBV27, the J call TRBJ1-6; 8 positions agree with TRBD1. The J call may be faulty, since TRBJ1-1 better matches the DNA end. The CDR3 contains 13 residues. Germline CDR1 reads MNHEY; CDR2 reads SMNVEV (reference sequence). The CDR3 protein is CASRPQGVTEAFF. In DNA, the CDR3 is TGTGCCAGCAGGCCACAGGGGGTTACTGAAGCTTTCTTT.

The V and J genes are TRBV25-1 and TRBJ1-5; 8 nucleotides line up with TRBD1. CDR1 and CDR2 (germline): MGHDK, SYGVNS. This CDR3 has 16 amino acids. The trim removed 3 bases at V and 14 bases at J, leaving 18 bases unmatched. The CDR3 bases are TGTGCCAGCAGTGATGCGGGCAGGGGGCCAACCAGCTACGAGCATTTT. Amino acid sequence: CASSDAGRGPTSYEHF. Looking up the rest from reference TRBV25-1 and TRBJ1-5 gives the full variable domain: EADIYQTPRYLVIGTGKKITLECSQTMGHDKMYWYQQDPGMELHLIHYSYGVNSTEKGDLSSESTVSRIRTEHFPLTLESARPSHTSQYLCASSDAGRGPTSYEHFGDGTRLSIL.

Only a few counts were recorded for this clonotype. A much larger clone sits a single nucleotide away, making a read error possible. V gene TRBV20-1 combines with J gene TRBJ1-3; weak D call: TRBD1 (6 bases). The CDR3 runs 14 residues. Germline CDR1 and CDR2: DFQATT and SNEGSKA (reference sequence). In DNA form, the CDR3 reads TGCAGTGCTGGACCGGCGGGGGCGGGAACCACCATATATTTT. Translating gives CSAGPAGAGTTIYF.

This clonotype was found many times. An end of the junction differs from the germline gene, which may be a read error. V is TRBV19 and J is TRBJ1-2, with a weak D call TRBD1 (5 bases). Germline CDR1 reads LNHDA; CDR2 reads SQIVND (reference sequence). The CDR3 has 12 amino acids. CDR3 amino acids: CATSLGATGYTF. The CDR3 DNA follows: TGTGCCACTAGTCTAGGGGCGACGGGCTACACCTTC.

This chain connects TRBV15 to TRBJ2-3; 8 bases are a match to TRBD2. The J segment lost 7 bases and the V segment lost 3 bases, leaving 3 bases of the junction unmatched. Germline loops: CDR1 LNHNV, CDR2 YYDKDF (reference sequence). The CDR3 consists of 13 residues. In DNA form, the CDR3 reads TGTGCCACCAGCAGCGGGAGGGCTCATACGCAGTATTTT. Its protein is CATSSGRAHTQYF. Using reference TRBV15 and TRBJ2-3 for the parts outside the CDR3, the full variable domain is DAMVIQNPRYQVTQFGKPVTLSCSQTLNHNVMYWYQQKSSQAPKLLFHYYDKDFNNEADTPDNFQSRRPNTSFCFLDIRSPGLGDTAMYLCATSSGRAHTQYFGPGTRLTVL.

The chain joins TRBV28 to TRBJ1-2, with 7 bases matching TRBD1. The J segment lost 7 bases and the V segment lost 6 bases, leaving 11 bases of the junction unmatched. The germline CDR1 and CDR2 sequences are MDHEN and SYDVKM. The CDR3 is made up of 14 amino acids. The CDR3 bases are TGTGCCAGCAGATACAGGGGAGGTTGGCGTGGCTACACCTTC. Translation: CASRYRGGWRGYTF.

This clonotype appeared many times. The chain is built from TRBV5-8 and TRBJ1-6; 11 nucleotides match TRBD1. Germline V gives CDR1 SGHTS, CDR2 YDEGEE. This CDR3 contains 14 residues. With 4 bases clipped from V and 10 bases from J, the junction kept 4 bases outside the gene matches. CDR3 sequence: CASSTDRGQSPLHF. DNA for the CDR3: TGTGCCAGCAGCACGGACAGGGGGCAGTCACCCCTCCACTTT. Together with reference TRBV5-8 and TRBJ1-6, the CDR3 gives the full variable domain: EAGVTQSPTHLIKTRGQQATLRCSPISGHTSVYWYQQALGLGLQFLLWYDEGEERNRGNFPPRFSGRQFPNYSSELNVNALELEDSALYLCASSTDRGQSPLHFGNGTRLTVT.

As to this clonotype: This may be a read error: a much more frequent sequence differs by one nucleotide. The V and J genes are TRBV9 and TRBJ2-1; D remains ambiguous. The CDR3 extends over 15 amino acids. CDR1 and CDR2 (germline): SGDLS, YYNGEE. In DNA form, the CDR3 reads TGTGCCAGCTCACCACCTGAAGGAATGGCCAATGAGCGGTTCTTC. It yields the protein CASSPPEGMANERFF.

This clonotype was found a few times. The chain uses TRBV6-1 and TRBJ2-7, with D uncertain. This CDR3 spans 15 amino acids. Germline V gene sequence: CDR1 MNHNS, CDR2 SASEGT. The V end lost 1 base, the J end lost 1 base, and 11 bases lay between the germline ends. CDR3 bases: TGTGCCAGCAGTGAAGGGATTGGGTTTTCCTACGAGCAGTACTTC. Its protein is CASSEGIGFSYEQYF.

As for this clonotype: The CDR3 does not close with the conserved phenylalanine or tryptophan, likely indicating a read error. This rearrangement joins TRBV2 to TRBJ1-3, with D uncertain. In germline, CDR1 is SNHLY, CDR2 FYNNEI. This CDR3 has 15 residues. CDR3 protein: CASSEQDLSGNTIYI. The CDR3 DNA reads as TGTGCTAGCAGTGAGCAGGACCTCTCTGGAAACACCATATATATT.

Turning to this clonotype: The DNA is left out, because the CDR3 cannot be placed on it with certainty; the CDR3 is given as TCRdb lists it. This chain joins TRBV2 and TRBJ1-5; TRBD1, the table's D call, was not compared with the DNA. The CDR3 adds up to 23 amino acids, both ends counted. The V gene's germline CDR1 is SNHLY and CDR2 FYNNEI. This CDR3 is CASKKGMDTEAFFGQGTNQPQHF.

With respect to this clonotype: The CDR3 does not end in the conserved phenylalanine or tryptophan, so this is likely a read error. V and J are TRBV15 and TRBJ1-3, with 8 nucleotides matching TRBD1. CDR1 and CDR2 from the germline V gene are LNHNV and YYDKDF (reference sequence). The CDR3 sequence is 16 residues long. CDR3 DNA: TGTGCCACCAGCAGAGGGACAGGGAACTCTGGAGACACCATATATTCT. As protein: CATSRGTGNSGDTIYS.

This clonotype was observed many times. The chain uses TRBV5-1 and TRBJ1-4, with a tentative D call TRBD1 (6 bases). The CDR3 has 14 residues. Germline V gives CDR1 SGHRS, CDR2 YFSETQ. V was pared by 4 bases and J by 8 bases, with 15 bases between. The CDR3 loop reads CASSTQGIGEKLFF. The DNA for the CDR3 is TGCGCCAGCAGCACACAGGGTATAGGAGAAAAACTGTTTTTT.

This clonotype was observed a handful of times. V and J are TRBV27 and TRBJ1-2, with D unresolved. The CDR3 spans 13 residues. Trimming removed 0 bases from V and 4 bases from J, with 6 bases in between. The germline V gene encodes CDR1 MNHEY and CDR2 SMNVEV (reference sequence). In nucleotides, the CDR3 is TGTGCCAGCAGTTTATCGCCAAGCTATGGCTACACCTTC. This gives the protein CASSLSPSYGYTF.

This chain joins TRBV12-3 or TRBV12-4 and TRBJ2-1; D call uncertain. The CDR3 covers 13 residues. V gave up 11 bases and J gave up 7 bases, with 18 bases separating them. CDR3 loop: CAGGKGSNNEQFF. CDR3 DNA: TGTGCCGGTGGAAAGGGTAGCAATAATGAGCAGTTCTTC.

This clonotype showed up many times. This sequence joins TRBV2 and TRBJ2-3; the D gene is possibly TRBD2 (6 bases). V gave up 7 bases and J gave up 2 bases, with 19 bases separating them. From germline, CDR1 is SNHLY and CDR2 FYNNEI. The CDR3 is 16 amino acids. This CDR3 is CASTGVGTAYTDTQYF. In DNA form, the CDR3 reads TGTGCCAGCACGGGGGTTGGGACGGCGTACACAGATACGCAGTATTTT.

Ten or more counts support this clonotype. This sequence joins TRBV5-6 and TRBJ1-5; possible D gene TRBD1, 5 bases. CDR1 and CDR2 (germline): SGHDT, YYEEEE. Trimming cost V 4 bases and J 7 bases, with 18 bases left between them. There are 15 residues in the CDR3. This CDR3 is CASSPGPGRHQPQHF. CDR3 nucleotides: TGTGCCAGCAGCCCGGGGCCAGGGAGGCACCAGCCCCAGCATTTT.

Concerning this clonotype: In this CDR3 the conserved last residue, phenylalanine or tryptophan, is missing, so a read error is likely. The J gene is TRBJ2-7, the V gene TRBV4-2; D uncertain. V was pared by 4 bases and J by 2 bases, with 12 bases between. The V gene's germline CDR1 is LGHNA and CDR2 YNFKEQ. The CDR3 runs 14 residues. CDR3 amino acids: CASSLRTGAYEQYC. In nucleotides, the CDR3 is TGTGCCAGCAGCCTCCGGACCGGCGCCTACGAGCAGTACTGC.

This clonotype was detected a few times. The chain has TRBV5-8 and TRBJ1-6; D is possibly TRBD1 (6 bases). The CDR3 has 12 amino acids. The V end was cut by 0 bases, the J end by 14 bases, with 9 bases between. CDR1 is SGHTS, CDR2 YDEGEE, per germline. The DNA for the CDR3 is TGTGCCAGCAGCTTGGGGACAGCAACCCTCCACTTT. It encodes CASSLGTATLHF.

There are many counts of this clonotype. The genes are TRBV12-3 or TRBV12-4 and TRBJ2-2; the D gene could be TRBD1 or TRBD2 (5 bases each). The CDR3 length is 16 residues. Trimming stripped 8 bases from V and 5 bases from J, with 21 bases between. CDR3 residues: CASGPLHGGRTGELFF. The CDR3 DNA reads TGTGCCAGCGGACCTTTACATGGGGGTAGGACCGGGGAGCTGTTTTTT.

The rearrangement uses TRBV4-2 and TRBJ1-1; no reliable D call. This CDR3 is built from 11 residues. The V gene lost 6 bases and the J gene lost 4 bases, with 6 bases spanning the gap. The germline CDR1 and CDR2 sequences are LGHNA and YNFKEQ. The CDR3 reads CASREGTEAFF. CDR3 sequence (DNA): TGTGCCAGCAGAGAGGGCACTGAAGCTTTCTTT.

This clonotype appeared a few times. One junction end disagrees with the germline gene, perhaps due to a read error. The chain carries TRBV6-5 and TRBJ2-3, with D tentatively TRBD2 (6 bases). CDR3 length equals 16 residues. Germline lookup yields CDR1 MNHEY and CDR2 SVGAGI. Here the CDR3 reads CASSHSGVEGISTQYF. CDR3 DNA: TGTGCCAGCAGTCACTCGGGGGTTGAGGGGATCAGTACGCAGTATTTT.

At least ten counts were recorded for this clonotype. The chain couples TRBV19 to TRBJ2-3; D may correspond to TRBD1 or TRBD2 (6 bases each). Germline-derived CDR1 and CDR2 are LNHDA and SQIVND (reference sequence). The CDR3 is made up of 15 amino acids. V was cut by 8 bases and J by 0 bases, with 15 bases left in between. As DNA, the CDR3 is TGTGCCAGTGGGGGGACACCAACTAGCACAGATACGCAGTATTTT. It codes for CASGGTPTSTDTQYF. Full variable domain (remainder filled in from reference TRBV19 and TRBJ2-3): DGGITQSPKYLFRKEGQNVTLSCEQNLNHDAMYWYRQDPGQGLRLIYYSQIVNDFQKGDIAEGYSVSREKKESFPLTVTSAQKNPTAFYLCASGGTPTSTDTQYFGPGTRLTVL.

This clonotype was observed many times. This CDR3 is CASSHVNTGELFF. DNA for the CDR3: TGTGCCAGCAGCCACGTAAACACCGGGGAGCTGTTTTTT. V usage is TRBV14 and J usage is TRBJ2-2, with D unclear. V lost 3 bases and J 2 bases, leaving 4 bases between the germline ends. Germline V gives CDR1 SGHDN, CDR2 FVKESK. The CDR3 is made up of 13 amino acids.

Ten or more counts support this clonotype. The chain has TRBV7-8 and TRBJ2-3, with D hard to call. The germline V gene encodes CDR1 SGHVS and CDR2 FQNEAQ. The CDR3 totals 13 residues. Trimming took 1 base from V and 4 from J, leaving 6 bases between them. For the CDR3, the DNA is TGTGCCAGCAGCTTAGTATTCTCAGATACGCAGTATTTT. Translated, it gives CASSLVFSDTQYF.

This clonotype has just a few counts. The CDR3 loop reads CASRALTEAFF. The CDR3 nucleotides read TGTGCCAGCAGGGCATTAACTGAAGCTTTCTTT. The rearrangement uses TRBV2 and TRBJ1-1; the D is unclear. This CDR3 contains 11 residues. Germline CDR1 is SNHLY and CDR2 is FYNNEI. V was clipped by 6 bases and J by 5 bases, with 7 bases between them.

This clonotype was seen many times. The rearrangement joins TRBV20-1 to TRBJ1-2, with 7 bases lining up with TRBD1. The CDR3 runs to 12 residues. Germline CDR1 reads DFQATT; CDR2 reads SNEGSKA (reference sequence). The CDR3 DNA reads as TGCAGCTCCGGCCAGGGGGATTATGGCTACACCTTC. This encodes CSSGQGDYGYTF.